This entry lists 6 T cell receptor beta chains sequenced from one sample in a study of T and B cells in COVID-19 patients. BIOMED2 TRB-A/B primer pools were used in multiplex TRB PCR. MiXCR was run by TCRdb on the multiplex PCR reads, yielding one entry per CDR3 protein. The sample shows thousands of distinct CDR3 sequences, over 20% of them seen only once. From blood, about 240-550 ng of genomic DNA served as TRB template. The specimen was blood. The source of these receptors is a human donor who had recovered from COVID-19.

In its sample, this clonotype is medium-sized. This chain connects TRBV19 to TRBJ2-7, with 8 positions matching TRBD1. This CDR3 has 15 amino acids. Germline V gene data show CDR1 as LNHDA and CDR2 as SQIVND (reference sequence). The V segment lost 5 bases and the J segment 2 bases; nucleotides outside the gene matches: 8. CDR3 protein: CASSPWDRKTYEQYF. In DNA, the CDR3 is TGTGCCAGTAGTCCATGGGACAGGAAAACCTACGAGCAGTACTTC.

The sample holds a few counts of this clonotype. The rearrangement links TRBV5-1 to TRBJ2-3; D not certain. The germline V gene encodes CDR1 SGHRS and CDR2 YFSETQ. The CDR3 loop spans 12 amino acids. The V and J ends lost 0 bases and 2 bases respectively, with 1 base between them. CDR3 coding DNA: TGCGCCAGCAGCTTGGACACAGATACGCAGTATTTT. Residues: CASSLDTDTQYF. Supplemented by reference TRBV5-1 and TRBJ2-3, the full variable domain reads KAGVTQTPRYLIKTRGQQVTLSCSPISGHRSVSWYQQTPGQGLQFLFEYFSETQRNKGNFPGRFSGRQFSNSRSEMNVSTLELGDSALYLCASSLDTDTQYFGPGTRLTVL.

This clonotype has only a few counts. The V and J genes are TRBV20-1 and TRBJ1-2, with TRBD1 matching 12 bases. This CDR3 comprises 15 residues. The junction had 16 bases not matched to a gene; V was cut back by 5 bases and J by 12 bases. Germline CDR1 and CDR2: DFQATT and SNEGSKA (reference sequence). CDR3: CSALIRDRGRARDTF. The CDR3 DNA follows: TGCAGTGCTCTAATCCGGGACAGGGGGCGGGCGCGAGACACCTTC.

There are many counts of this clonotype. The chain has TRBV7-9 and TRBJ2-2, with TRBD1 matching over 7 bases. V was pared by 5 bases and J by 4 bases, with 7 bases of the junction left unmatched. The CDR3 contains 15 residues. CDR1 and CDR2 from the germline V gene are SEHNR and FQNEAQ (reference sequence). CDR3 nucleotides: TGTGCCAGCAGCCACCGGGACAGCGCCACCGGGGAGCTGTTTTTT. It codes for CASSHRDSATGELFF.

The chain carries TRBV4-3 and TRBJ1-1; 9 bases fit TRBD1. The CDR3 totals 15 residues. CDR1 and CDR2 from the germline V gene are LGHNA and YSLEER. The trim removed 3 bases at V and 12 bases at J, leaving 14 bases unmatched. The CDR3 reads CASSHLTLGQGKTFF. The CDR3 nucleotides are TGCGCCAGCAGCCACCTTACCTTGGGACAGGGTAAAACTTTCTTT.

CDR3 DNA sequence: TGTGCCAGCAGCTCCCCCAAATGGGAGACCCAGTACTTC. Protein product: CASSSPKWETQYF. The chain employs TRBV7-3 and TRBJ2-5; D gene unclear. Germline V CDR1 and CDR2: SGHTA, FQGTGA. Trimming cost V 4 bases and J 5 bases, with 11 bases left between them. CDR3 length: 13 residues.